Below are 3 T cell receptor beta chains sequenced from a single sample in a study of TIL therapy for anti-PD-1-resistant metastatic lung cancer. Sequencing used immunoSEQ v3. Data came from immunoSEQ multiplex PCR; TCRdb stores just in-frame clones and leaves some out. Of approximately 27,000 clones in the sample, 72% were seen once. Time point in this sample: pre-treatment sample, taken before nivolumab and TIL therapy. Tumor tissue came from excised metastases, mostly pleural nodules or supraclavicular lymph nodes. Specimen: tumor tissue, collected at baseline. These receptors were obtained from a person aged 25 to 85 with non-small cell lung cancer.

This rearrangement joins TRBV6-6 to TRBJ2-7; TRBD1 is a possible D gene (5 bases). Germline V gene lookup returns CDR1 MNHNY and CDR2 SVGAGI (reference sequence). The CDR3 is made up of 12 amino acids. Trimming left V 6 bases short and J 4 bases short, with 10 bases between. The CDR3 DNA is TGTGCCAGCAGACAGGATACTTACGAGCAGTACTTC. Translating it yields CASRQDTYEQYF.

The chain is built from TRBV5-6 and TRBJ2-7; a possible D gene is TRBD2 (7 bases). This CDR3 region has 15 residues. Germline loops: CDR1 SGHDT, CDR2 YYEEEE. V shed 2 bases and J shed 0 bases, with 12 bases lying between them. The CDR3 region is CASSFKGGDSYEQYF. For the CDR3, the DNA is TGTGCCAGCAGCTTTAAGGGGGGGGACTCCTACGAGCAGTACTTC.

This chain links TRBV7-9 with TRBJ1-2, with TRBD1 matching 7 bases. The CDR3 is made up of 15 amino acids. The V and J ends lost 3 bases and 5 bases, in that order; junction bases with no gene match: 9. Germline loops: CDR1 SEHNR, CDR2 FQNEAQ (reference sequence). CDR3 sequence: CASSFHGDRVYGYTF. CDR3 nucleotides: TGTGCCAGCAGCTTCCACGGGGACAGAGTGTATGGCTACACCTTC.